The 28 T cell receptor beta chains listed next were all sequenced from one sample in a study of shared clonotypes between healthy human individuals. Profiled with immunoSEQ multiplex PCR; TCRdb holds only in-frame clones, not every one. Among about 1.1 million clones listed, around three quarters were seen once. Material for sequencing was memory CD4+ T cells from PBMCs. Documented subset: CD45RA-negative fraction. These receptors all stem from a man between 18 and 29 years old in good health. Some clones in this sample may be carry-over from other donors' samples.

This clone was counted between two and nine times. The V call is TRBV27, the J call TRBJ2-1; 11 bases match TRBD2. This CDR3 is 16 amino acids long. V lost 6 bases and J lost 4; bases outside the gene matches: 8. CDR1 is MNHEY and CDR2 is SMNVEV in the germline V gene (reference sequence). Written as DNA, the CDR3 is TGTGCCAGCAGACGTGGGACTAGCGGCTTGTACAATGAGCAGTTCTTC. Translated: CASRRGTSGLYNEQFF.

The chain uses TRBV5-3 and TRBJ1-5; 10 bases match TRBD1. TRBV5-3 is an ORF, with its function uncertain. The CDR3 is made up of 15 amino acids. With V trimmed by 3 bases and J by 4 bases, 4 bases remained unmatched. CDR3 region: CARSSVGQGNQPQHF. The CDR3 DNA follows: TGTGCCAGAAGCTCAGTGGGACAGGGGAATCAGCCCCAGCATTTT.

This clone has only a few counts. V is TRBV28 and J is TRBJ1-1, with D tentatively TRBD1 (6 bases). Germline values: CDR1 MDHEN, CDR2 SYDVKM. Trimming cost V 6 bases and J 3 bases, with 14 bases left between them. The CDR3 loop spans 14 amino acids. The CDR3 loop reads CASREIAGDTEAFF. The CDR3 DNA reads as TGTGCCAGCAGAGAGATCGCAGGGGACACTGAAGCTTTCTTT.

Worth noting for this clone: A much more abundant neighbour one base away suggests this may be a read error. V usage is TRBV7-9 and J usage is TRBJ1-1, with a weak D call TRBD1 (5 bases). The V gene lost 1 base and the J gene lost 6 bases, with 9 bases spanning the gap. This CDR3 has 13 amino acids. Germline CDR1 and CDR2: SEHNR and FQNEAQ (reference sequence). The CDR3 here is CASSLDGGSEAFF. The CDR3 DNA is TGTGCCAGCAGCTTAGATGGGGGTTCTGAAGCTTTCTTT.

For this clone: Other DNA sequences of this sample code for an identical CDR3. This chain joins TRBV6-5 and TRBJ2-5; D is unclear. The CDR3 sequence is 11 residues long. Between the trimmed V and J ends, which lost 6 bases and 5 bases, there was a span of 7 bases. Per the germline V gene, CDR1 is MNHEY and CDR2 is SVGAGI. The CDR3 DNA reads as TGTGCCAGCAGCACTCGGGAGACCCAGTACTTC. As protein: CASSTRETQYF.

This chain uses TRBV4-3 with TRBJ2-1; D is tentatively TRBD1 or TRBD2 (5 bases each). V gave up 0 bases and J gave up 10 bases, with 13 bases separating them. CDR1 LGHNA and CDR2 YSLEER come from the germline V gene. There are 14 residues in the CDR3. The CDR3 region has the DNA TGCGCCAGCAGCCAAGACCCTTGGGGGTTAGAGCAGTTCTTC. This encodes CASSQDPWGLEQFF.

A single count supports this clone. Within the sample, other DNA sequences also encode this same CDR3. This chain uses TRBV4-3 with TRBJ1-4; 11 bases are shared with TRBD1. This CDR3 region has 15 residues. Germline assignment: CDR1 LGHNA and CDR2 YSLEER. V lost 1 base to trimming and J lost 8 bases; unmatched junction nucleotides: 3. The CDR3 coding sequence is TGCGCCAGCAGCCAAGGGGGACAGGGGGGCGAAAAACTGTTTTTT. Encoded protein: CASSQGGQGGEKLFF.

The CDR3 loop is CASGERNYGYTF. The CDR3 DNA is TGTGCCAGTGGTGAGAGGAACTATGGCTACACCTTC. The chain joins TRBV19 to TRBJ1-2; D gene uncertain. V lost 8 bases, J lost 2 bases, and 9 bases lay in between. The CDR3 is 12 amino acids. In germline, CDR1 is LNHDA, CDR2 SQIVND (reference sequence).

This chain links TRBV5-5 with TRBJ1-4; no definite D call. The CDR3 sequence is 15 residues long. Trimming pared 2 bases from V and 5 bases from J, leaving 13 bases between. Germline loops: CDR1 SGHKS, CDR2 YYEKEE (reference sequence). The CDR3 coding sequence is TGTGCCAGCAGCTTATCGGGCGAGGCAAATGAAAAACTGTTTTTT. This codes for CASSLSGEANEKLFF.

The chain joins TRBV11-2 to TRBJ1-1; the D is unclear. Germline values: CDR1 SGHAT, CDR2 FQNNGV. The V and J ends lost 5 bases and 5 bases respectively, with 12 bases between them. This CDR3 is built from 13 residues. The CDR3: CASSPNRRTEAFF. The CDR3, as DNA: TGTGCCAGCAGCCCTAACCGGAGGACTGAAGCTTTCTTT.

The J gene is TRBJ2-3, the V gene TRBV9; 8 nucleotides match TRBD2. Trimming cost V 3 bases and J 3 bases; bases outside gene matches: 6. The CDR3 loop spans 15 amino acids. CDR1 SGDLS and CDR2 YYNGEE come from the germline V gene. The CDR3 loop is CASSGPGLGTDTQYF. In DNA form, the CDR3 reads TGTGCCAGCAGCGGACCGGGACTAGGGACAGATACGCAGTATTTT. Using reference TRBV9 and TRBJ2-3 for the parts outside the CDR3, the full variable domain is DSGVTQTPKHLITATGQRVTLRCSPRSGDLSVYWYQQSLDQGLQFLIQYYNGEERAKGNILERFSAQQFPDLHSELNLSSLELGDSALYFCASSGPGLGTDTQYFGPGTRLTVL.

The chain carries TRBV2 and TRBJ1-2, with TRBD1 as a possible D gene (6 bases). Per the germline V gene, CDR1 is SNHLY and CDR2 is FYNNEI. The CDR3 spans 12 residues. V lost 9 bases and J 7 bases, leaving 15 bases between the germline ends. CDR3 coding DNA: TGTGCCAGAGCGGTGCAGGGGAGTGGCTACACCTTC. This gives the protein CARAVQGSGYTF.

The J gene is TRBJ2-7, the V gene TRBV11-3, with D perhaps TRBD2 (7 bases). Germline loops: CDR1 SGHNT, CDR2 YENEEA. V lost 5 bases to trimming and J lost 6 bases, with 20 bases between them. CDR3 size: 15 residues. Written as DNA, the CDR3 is TGTGCCAGCAGCCAAGGGGAGGGGGAATACGCCGAGCAGTACTTC. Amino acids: CASSQGEGEYAEQYF.

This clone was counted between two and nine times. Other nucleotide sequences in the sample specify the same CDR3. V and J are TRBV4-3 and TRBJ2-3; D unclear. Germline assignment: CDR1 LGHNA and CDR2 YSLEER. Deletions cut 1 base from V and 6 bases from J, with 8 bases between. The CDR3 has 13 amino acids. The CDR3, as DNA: TGCGCCAGCAGCCAAGGTCCAACGGATACGCAGTATTTT. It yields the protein CASSQGPTDTQYF.

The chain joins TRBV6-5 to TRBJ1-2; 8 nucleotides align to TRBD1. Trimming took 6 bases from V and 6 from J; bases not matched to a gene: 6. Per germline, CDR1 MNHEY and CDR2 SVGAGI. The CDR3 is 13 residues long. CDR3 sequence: CASRPDRENGYTF. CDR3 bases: TGTGCCAGCAGGCCGGACAGGGAGAATGGCTACACCTTC.

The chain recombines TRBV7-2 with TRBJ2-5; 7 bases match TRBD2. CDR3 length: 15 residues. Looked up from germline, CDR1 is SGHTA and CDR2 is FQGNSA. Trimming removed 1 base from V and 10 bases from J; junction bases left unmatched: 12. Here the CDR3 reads CASSLGSAGELGQYF. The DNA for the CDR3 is TGTGCCAGCAGCTTAGGGTCGGCGGGAGAACTTGGCCAGTACTTC.

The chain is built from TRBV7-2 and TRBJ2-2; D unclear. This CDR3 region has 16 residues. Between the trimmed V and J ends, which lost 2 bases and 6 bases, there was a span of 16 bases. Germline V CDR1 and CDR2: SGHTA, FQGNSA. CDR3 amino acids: CASSLLGNKDAGELFF. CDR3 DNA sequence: TGTGCCAGCAGCTTATTGGGTAACAAAGATGCCGGGGAGCTGTTTTTT.

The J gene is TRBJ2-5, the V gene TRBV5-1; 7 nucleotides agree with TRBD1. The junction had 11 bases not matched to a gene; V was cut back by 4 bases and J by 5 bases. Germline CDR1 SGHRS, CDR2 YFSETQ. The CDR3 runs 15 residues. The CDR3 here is CASSPRQGADETQYF. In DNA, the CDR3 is TGCGCCAGCAGCCCCCGACAGGGAGCGGACGAGACCCAGTACTTC.

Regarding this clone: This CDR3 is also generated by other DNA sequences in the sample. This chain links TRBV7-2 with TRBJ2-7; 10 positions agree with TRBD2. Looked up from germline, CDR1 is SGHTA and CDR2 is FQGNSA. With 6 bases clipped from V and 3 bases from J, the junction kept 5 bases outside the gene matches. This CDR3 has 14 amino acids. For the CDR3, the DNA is TGTGCCAGCAGTAGGACTAGCGGCCGCTACGAGCAGTACTTC. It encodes CASSRTSGRYEQYF.

The CDR3 coding sequence is TGCGCCAGCAGCTGGGGGTACTCTGGGGCCAACGTCCTGACTTTC. Translation: CASSWGYSGANVLTF. The V and J genes are TRBV5-1 and TRBJ2-6; TRBD1 or TRBD2 may be the D gene (5 bases each). V was trimmed by 3 bases and J by 0 bases, leaving 7 bases between them. CDR3 length: 15 amino acids. Germline V gives CDR1 SGHRS, CDR2 YFSETQ.

CDR3 nucleotides: TGTGCCAGCTCACGGGAGGGCCGAGATACGCAGTATTTT. This codes for CASSREGRDTQYF. This chain links TRBV2 with TRBJ2-3; TRBD2 aligns across 8 bases. The CDR3 runs 13 residues. From germline, CDR1 is SNHLY and CDR2 FYNNEI. The V gene end was trimmed by 8 bases and the J gene end by 5 bases; junction bases not matched to a gene: 6. Complete variable domain (other parts from reference TRBV2 and TRBJ2-3): EPEVTQTPSHQVTQMGQEVILRCVPISNHLYFYWYRQILGQKVEFLVSFYNNEISEKSEIFDDQFSVERPDGSNFTLKIRSTKLEDSAMYFCASSREGRDTQYFGPGTRLTVL.

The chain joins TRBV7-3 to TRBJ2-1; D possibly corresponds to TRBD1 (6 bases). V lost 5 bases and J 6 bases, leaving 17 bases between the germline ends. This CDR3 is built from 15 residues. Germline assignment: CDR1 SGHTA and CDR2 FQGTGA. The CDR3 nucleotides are TGTGCCAGCAGCCCAGGGGCTAGTGTCCCCAATGAGCAGTTCTTC. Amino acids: CASSPGASVPNEQFF.

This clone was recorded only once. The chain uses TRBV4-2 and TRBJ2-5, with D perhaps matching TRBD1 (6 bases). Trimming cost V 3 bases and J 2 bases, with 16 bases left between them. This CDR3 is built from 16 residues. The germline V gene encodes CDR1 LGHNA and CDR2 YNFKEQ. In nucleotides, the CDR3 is TGTGCCAGCAGCCACAAAACAGGGCGCCCGCAAGAGACCCAGTACTTC. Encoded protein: CASSHKTGRPQETQYF.

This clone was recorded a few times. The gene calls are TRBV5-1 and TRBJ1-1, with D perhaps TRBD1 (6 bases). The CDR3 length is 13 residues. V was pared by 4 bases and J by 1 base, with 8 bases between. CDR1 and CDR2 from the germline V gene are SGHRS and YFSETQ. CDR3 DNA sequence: TGCGCCAGCAGCATGACAGGGAACACTGAAGCTTTCTTT. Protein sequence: CASSMTGNTEAFF.

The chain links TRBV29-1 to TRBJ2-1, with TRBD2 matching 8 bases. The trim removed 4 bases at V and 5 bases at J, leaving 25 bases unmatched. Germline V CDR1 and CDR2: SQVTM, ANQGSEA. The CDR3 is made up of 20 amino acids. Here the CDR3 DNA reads TGCAGCGTTGGCCCCGCCGGGACTAGAATTTGGGAAGGGGGAAACAATGAGCAGTTCTTC. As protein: CSVGPAGTRIWEGGNNEQFF.

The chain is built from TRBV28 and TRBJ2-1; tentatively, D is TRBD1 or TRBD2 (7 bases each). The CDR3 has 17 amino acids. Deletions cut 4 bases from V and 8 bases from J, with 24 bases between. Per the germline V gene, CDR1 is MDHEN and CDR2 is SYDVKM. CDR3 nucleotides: TGTGCCAGCAGTTCGATCCGGACAGGCCGCCGGGGGGATGAGCAGTTCTTC. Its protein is CASSSIRTGRRGDEQFF.

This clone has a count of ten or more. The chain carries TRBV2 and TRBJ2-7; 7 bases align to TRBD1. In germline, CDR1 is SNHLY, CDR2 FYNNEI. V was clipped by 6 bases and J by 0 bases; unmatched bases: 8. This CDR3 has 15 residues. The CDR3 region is CASRENRGLSYEQYF. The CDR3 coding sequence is TGTGCCAGCAGGGAAAACAGGGGTCTCTCCTACGAGCAGTACTTC.

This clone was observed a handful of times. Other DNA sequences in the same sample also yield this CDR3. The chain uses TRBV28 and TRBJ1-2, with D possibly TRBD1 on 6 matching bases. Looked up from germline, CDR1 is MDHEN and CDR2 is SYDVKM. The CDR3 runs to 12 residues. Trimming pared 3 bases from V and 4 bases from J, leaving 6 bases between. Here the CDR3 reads CASSLTGYGYTF. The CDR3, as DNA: TGTGCCAGCAGTTTGACAGGCTATGGCTACACCTTC.